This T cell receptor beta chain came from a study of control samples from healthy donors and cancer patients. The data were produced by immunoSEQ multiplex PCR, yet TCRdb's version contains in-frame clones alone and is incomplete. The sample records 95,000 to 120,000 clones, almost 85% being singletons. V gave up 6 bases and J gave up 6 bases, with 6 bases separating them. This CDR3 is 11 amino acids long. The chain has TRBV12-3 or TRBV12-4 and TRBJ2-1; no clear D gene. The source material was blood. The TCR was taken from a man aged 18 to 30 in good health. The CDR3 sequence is CASSVLNEQFF. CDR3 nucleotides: TGTGCCAGCAGCGTCCTCAATGAGCAGTTCTTC.